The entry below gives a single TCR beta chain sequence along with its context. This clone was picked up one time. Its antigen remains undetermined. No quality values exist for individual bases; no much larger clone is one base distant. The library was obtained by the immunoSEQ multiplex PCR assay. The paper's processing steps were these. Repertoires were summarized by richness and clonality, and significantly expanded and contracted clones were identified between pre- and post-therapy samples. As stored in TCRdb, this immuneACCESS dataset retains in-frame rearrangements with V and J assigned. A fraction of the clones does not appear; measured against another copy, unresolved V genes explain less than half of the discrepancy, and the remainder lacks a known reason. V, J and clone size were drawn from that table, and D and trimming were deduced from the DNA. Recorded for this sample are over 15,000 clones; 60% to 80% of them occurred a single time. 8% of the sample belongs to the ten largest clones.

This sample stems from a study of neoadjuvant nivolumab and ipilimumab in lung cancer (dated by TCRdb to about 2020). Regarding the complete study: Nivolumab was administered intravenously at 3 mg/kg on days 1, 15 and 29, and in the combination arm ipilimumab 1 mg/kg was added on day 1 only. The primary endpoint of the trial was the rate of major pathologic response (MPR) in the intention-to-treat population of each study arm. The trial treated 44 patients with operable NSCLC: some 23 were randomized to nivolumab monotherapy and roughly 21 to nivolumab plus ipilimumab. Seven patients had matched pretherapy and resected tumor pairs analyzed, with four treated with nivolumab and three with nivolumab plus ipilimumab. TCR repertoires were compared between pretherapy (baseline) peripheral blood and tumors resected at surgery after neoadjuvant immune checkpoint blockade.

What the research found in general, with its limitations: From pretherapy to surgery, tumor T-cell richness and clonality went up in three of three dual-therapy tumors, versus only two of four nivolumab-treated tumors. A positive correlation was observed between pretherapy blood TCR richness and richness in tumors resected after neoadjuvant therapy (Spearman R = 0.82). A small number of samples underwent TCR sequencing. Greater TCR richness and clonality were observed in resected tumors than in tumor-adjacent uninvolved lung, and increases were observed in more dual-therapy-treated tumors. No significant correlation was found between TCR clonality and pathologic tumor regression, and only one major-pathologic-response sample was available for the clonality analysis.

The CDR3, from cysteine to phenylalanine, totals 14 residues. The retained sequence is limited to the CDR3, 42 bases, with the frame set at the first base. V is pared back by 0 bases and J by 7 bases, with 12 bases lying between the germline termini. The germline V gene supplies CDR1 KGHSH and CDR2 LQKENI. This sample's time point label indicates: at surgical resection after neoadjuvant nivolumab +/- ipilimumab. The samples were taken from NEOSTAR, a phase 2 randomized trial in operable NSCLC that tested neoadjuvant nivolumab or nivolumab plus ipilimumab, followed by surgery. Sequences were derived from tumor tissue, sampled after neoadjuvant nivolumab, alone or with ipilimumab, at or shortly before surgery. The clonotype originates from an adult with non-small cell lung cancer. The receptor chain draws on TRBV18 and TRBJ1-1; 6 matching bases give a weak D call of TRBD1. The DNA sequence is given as TGTGCCAGCTCACCACCCCGGGGGCGCGGTGAAGCTTTCTTT. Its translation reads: CASSPPRGRGEAFF.